The clone carrying this TCR beta chain showed up just once. The CDR3 sequence is 15 residues long. The germline gives CDR1 KGHSH, CDR2 LQKENI. With V trimmed by 8 bases and J by 1 base, 5 bases remained unmatched. This entry belongs to a study of blood T cell repertoires in COVID-19. Overall study context: Italy, Spain and the United States were the sources of the convalescent and acute COVID-19 samples.

Generated by immunoSEQ multiplex PCR, the TCRdb table keeps only in-frame clones and is missing some. This table has roughly 17,000 clones, approximately 78% appearing once. Sequencing was done on a sample of peripheral blood. The chain has TRBV18 and TRBJ2-2, with 9 positions matching TRBD1. The source is a man aged 55 to 69 with active or convalescent COVID-19. This CDR3 reads CASPRDRENTGELFF. The CDR3 DNA is TGTGCCAGCCCCCGGGACAGGGAGAACACCGGGGAGCTGTTTTTT.